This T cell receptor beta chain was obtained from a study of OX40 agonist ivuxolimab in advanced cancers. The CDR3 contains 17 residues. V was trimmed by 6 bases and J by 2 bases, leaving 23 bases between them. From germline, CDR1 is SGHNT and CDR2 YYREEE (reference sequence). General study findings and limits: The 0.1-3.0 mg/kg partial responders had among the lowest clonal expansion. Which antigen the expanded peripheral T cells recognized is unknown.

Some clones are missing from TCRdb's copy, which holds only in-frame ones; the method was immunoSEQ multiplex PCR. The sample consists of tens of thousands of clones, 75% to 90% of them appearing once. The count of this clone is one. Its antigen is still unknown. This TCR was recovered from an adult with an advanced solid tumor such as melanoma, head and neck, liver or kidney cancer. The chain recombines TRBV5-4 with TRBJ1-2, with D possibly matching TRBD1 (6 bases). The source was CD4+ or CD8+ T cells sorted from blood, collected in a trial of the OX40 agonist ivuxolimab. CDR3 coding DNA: TGTGCCAGCAAAATCCAAGGGGGACGGGGAACCAACTATGGCTACACCTTC. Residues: CASKIQGGRGTNYGYTF.